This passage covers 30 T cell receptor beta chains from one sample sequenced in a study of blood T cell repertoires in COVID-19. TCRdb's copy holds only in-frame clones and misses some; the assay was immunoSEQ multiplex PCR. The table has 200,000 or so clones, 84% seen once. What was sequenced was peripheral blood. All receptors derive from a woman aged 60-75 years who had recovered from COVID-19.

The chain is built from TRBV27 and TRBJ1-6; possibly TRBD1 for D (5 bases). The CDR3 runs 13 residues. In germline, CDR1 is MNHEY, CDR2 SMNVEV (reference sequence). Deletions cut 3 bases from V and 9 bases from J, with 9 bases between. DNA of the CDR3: TGTGCCAGCAGTTTGCAGGGTTTTTCACCCCTCCACTTT. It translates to CASSLQGFSPLHF.

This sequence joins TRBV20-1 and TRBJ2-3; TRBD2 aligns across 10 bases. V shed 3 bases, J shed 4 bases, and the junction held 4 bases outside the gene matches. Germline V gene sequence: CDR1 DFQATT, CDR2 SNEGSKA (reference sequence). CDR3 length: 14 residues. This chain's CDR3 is CSASSSGGPDTQYF. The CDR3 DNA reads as TGCAGTGCTAGTTCTAGCGGGGGACCAGATACGCAGTATTTT.

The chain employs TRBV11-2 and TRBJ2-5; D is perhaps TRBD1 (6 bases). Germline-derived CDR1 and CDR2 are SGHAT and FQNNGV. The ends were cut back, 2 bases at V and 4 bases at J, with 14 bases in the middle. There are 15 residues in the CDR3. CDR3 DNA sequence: TGTGCCAGCAGCTTAAACAGGGTTATTGGAGAGACCCAGTACTTC. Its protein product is CASSLNRVIGETQYF.

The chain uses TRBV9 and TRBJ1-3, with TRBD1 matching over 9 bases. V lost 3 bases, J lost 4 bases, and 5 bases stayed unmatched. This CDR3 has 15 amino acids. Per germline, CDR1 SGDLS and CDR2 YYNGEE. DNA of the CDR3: TGTGCCAGCAGCGCTACAGGGGGCTCAGGAAACACCATATATTTT. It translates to CASSATGGSGNTIYF.

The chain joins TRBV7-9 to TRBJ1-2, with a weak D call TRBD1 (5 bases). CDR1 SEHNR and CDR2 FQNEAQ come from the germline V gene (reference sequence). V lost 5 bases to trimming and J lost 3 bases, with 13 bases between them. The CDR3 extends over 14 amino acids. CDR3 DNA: TGTGCCAGCAGCCCGCCGCGGGGCTACTATGGCTACACCTTC. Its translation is CASSPPRGYYGYTF.

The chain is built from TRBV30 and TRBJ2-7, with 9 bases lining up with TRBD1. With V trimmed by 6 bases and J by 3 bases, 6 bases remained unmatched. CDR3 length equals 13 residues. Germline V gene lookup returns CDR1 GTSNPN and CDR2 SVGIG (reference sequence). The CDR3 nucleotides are TGTGCCTGCCCCGGGACAGGGAACTACGAGCAGTACTTC. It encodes CACPGTGNYEQYF.

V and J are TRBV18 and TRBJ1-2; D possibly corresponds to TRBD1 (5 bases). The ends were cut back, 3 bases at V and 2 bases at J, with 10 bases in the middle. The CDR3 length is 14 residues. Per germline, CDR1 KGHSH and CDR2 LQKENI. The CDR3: CASSPSGGNYGYTF. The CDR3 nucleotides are TGTGCCAGCTCACCCTCCGGGGGAAACTATGGCTACACCTTC.

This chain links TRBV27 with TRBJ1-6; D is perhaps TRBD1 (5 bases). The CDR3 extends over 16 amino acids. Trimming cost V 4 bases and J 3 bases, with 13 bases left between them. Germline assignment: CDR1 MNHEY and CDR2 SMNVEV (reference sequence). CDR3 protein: CASSSLDTFYNSPLHF. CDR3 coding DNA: TGTGCCAGCAGTTCCCTGGACACCTTCTATAATTCACCCCTCCACTTT.

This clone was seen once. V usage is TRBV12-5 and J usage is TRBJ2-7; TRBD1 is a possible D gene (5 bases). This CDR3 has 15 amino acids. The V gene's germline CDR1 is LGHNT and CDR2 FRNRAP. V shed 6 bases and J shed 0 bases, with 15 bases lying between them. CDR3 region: CASGPPNRPSYEQYF. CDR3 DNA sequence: TGTGCTAGTGGGCCCCCGAACAGGCCCTCCTACGAGCAGTACTTC.

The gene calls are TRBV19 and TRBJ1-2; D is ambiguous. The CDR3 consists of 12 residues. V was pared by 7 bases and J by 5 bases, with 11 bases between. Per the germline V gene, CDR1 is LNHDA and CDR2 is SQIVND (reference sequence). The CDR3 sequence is CASNHGRYGYTF. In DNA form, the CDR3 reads TGTGCCAGTAACCACGGGAGATATGGCTACACCTTC.

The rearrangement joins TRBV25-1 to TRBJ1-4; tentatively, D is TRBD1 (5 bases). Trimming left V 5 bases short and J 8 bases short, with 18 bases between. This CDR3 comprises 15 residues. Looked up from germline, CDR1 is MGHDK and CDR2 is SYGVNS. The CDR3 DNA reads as TGTGCCAGCAGTCCGAGTGGGGGGGTAGGCGAAAAACTGTTTTTT. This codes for CASSPSGGVGEKLFF. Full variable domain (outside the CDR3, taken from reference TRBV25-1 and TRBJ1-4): EADIYQTPRYLVIGTGKKITLECSQTMGHDKMYWYQQDPGMELHLIHYSYGVNSTEKGDLSSESTVSRIRTEHFPLTLESARPSHTSQYLCASSPSGGVGEKLFFGSGTQLSVL.

The chain's CDR3 is CASSSVVGNTEAFF. CDR3 in DNA: TGCGCCAGCAGCTCCGTCGTCGGGAACACTGAAGCTTTCTTT. The chain uses TRBV5-1 and TRBJ1-1; D ambiguous. V shed 3 bases and J shed 1 base, with 10 bases lying between them. Germline CDR1 and CDR2: SGHRS and YFSETQ. This CDR3 contains 14 residues.

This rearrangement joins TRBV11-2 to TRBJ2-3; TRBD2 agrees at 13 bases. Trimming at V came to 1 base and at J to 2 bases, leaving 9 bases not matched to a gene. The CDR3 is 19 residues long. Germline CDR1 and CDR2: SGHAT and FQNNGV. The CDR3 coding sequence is TGTGCCAGCAGCTTAGGGGTACTACTAGCGGGGGGGACCACAGATACGCAGTATTTT. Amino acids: CASSLGVLLAGGTTDTQYF.

CDR3 nucleotides: TGCGCCAGCAGCAGGGGACCGGGAGGTGCCTACGAGCAGTACTTC. It is translated as CASSRGPGGAYEQYF. This sequence joins TRBV5-1 and TRBJ2-7; TRBD2 matches at 7 bases. This CDR3 is built from 15 residues. The V gene end was trimmed by 4 bases and the J gene end by 2 bases; junction bases not matched to a gene: 9. Per the germline V gene, CDR1 is SGHRS and CDR2 is YFSETQ. The whole variable domain, filled in from reference TRBV5-1 and TRBJ2-7, reads KAGVTQTPRYLIKTRGQQVTLSCSPISGHRSVSWYQQTPGQGLQFLFEYFSETQRNKGNFPGRFSGRQFSNSRSEMNVSTLELGDSALYLCASSRGPGGAYEQYFGPGTRLTVT.

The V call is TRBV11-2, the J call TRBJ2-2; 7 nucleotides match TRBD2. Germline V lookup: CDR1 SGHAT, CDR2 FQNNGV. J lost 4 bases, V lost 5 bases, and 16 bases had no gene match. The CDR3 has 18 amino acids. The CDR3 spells CASSPRGAGVTSTGELFF. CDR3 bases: TGTGCCAGCAGCCCGCGAGGGGCGGGGGTAACGAGCACCGGGGAGCTGTTTTTT.

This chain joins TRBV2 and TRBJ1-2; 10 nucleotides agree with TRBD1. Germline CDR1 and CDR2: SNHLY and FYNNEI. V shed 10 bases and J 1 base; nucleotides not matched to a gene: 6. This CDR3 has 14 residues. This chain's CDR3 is CATDRGLVNYGYTF. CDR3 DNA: TGTGCCACCGACAGGGGGCTGGTTAACTATGGCTACACCTTC. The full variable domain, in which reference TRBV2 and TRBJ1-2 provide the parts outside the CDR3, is EPEVTQTPSHQVTQMGQEVILRCVPISNHLYFYWYRQILGQKVEFLVSFYNNEISEKSEIFDDQFSVERPDGSNFTLKIRSTKLEDSAMYFCATDRGLVNYGYTFGSGTRLTVV.

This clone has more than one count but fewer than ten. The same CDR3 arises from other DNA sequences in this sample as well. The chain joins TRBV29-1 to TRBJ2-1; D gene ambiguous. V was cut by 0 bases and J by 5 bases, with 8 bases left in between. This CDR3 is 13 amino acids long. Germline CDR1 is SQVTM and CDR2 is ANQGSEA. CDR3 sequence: CSVEDWQNNEQFF. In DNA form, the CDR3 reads TGCAGCGTTGAAGATTGGCAGAACAATGAGCAGTTCTTC.

In nucleotides, the CDR3 is TGTGCCAGCAGTTACGTCCCCGGGGGTAGCACAGATACGCAGTATTTT. Encoded protein: CASSYVPGGSTDTQYF. This chain uses TRBV6-5 with TRBJ2-3, with D possibly matching TRBD2 (6 bases). V lost 2 bases and J lost 0, with 12 bases in between. The CDR3 is 16 amino acids. Per the germline V gene, CDR1 is MNHEY and CDR2 is SVGAGI.

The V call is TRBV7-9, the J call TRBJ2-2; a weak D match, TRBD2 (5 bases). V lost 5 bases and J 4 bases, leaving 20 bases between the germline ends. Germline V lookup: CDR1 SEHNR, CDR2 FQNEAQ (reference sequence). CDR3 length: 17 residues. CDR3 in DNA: TGTGCCAGCAGCCTATTCCCCGGGGAGTTGGGCACCGGGGAGCTGTTTTTT. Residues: CASSLFPGELGTGELFF.

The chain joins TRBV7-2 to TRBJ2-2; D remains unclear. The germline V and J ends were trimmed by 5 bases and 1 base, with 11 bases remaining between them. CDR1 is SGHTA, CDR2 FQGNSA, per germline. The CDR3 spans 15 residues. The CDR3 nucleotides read TGTGCCAGCAGCCCCTCGCGGTTGAACACCGGGGAGCTGTTTTTT. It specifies CASSPSRLNTGELFF.

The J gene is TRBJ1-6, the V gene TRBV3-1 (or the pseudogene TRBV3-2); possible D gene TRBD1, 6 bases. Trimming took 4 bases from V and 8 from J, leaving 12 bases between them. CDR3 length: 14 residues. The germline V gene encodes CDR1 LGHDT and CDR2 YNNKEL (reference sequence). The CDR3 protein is CASSPGAGDSPLHF. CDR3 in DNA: TGTGCCAGCAGCCCAGGGGCAGGAGATTCACCCCTCCACTTT.

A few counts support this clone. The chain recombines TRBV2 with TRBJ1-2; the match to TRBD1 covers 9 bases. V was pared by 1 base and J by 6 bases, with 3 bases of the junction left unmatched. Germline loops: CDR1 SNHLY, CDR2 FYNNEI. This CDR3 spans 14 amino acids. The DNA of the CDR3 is TGTGCCAGCAGTGAAGTTCGGACAGGGGATGGCTACACCTTC. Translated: CASSEVRTGDGYTF.

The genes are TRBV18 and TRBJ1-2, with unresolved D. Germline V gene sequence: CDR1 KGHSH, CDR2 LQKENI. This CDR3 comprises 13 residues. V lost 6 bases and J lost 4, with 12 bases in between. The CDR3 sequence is CASSPRGLYGYTF. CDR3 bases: TGTGCCAGCTCCCCTCGCGGGCTCTATGGCTACACCTTC.

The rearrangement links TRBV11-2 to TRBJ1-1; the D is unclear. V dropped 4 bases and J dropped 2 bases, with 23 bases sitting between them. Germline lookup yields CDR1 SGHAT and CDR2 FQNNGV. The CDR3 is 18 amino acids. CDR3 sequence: CASSSRSRFGQTNTEAFF. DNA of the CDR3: TGTGCCAGCAGCTCCCGCTCAAGATTTGGGCAGACCAACACTGAAGCTTTCTTT.

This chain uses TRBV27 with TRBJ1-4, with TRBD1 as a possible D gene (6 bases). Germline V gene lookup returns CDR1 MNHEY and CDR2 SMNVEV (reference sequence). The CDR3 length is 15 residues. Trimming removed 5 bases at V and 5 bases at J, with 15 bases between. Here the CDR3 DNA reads TGTGCCAGCAGTCCCCGGGCCGACAGGAATGAAAAACTGTTTTTT. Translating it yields CASSPRADRNEKLFF.

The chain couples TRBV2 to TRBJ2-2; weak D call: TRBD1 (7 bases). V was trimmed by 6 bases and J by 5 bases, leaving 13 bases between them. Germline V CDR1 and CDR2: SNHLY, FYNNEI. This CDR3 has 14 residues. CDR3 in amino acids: CASRLAGGTGELFF. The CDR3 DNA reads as TGTGCCAGCAGGCTCGCAGGGGGGACCGGGGAGCTGTTTTTT.

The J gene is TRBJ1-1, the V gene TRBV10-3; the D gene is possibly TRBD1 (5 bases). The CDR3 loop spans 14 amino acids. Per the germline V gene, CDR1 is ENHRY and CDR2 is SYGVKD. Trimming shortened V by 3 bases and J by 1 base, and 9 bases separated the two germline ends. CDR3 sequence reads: CAISDRQGNTEAFF. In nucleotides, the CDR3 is TGTGCCATCAGTGATAGGCAGGGGAACACTGAAGCTTTCTTT.

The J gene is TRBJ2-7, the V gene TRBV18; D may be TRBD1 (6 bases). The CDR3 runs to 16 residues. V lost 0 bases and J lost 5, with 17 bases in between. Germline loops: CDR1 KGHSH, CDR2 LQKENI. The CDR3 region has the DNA TGTGCCAGCTCACCACCGGGACAACCCGGGCTGGACGAGCAGTACTTC. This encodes CASSPPGQPGLDEQYF.

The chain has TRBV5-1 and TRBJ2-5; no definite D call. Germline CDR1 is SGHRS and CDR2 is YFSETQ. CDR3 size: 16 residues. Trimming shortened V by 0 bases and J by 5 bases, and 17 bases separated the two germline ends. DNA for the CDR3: TGCGCCAGCAGCTTGGTAACCCCGGGTTGGAAGGAGACCCAGTACTTC. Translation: CASSLVTPGWKETQYF.

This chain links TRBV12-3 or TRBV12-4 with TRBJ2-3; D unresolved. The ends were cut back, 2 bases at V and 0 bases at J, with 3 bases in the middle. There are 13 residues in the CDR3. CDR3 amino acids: CASSLTSTDTQYF. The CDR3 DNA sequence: TGTGCCAGCAGTTTAACTAGCACAGATACGCAGTATTTT.